This T cell receptor (beta chain) was observed in a study of cytomegalovirus exposure and HLA in healthy donors (dated 2017 in TCRdb). Background for the entire study: According to an earlier analysis of around 600 of the donors, about 170 million T cells yielded 117 million unique TCR beta sequences and 250 to 350 Gb of sequence data. Every repertoire in the discovery cohort had been generated on one and the same sequencing platform. To decide whether each TCR beta V gene segment behaved as functional or pseudogenic, an earlier analysis of some 600 of the donors relied on high-throughput TCR beta sequencing. Both class I and class II loci were covered by HLA typing, at four-digit resolution. Roughly 320 gigabases of sequencing data and around 90 million unique TCR sequences made up an early release that covered about 640 HLA-typed donors. Of the roughly 400 genotyped donors, approximately 80% fell in the genetic ancestry cluster associated with self-reported Caucasian donors. The number of typed donors differed by locus: about 620-640 for A, B, C, DRB1 and DQB1; approximately 520 for DQA1; approximately 600 for DPA1; and about 470 for DPB1. Along with the roughly 700-subject first cohort, a separate validation cohort of around 110 different subjects was used. The study used immunosequencing to profile the T cell repertoires of approximately 640 subjects and linked those repertoires to cytomegalovirus serostatus. Four or five DR-DQ haplotypes were handled as single units for association and clustering because linkage in the cohort was strong. Across some 400 genotyped donors of the cohort, an average of about 220,000 unique TCR beta nucleotide sequences per donor were sequenced, and approximately 17% of those sequences were non-productive. The study was designed to test whether signatures of past pathogen exposure could be identified by cataloging public T cell receptors. A later analysis re-analyzed previously published TCR beta repertoires from 660 or so donors and added high-resolution HLA genotyping to study TCR occurrence patterns. To predict cytomegalovirus infection status, the study combined high-throughput TCR immunosequencing, statistical association of individual TCRs with disease status, and machine learning. Rather than drawing on any new phenotypic data, the later analysis identified candidate immune exposures from TCR beta sequences and the way those sequences occurred across donors. A later genetic analysis took genome-wide SNP genotypes for about 55% of the roughly 700 donors and used that subset as a discovery cohort. Donor age, sex, ethnicity and CMV serostatus were compiled alongside the repertoire data. Paper-wide results and their limitations: In an earlier analysis of roughly 560 of the donors, most TCR beta V segments were observed in productive rearrangements about 87% or about 30% of the time, broadly matching IMGT annotations. The study gave a list of under 200 TCR beta chains associated with cytomegalovirus. Because counts were too low, roughly 18 rarely observed V segments, including chromosome 9 orphons, were left out of the earlier analysis of over 550 of the donors. The classifier was reported to diagnose cytomegalovirus status with high specificity and sensitivity in both the original cohort and the validation cohort. According to a later analysis, parvovirus B19, influenza, CMV and Epstein-Barr virus appeared linked to several top co-occurrence clusters. Most TCR sequences were observed very rarely across donors, whereas some public TCRs were present in many individuals. A later analysis associated 17,000 or so TCR beta sequences with specific HLA alleles at a false discovery rate of 0.05. Presence/absence analyses assumed roughly uniform sequencing depth across donors, an assumption that may not hold. Only TCR beta chains were sequenced in this cohort, and the absence of alpha or paired-chain data limited detectable features. Three of the identified cytomegalovirus-associated TCR beta chains were confirmed in vitro to be specific for cytomegalovirus antigens. Because some donors lacked HLA typing at each locus, the association tests relied only on the typed subset. The authors suggested that the approach could potentially be extended to other disease states and immunological phenotypes. Linkage disequilibrium might explain the correlated functional status among segregating V segments, but an unknown experimental factor could not be excluded. A later genetic analysis associated a missense DCLRE1C variant with V-gene and J-gene trimming of TCR beta chains, and an independent cohort replicated the association. A later analysis found that HLA-associated TCR beta chains were more clonally expanded and had lower generation probabilities than equally common non-associated chains. A further reported finding was that TCR beta sequences accurately predicted the HLA-A and HLA-B alleles for most subjects in the first cohort. The sequencing pipeline was judged likely to have produced a cluster of highly shared sequence variants as a technical artifact. In a later genetic analysis, fewer N-insertions in productive TCRs were reported among donors in an Asian-associated ancestry cluster than the roughly 700-donor mean. For the cohort, immune exposure information was limited to CMV serostatus. When HLA alleles, especially DR and DQ, strongly co-occurred, attributing TCR associations to individual alleles was difficult. Some IMGT-functional V segments, including TRBV6-2 and TRBV6-3, could not be distinguished by the 87-base-pair reads and were therefore excluded. In a later analysis, the rate of TCR association differed among HLA loci, with DRB1 alleles having the most associated TCRs and HLA-C alleles having the fewest. Most CMV-associated TCR beta chains appeared to be HLA-restricted in a later analysis, and the HLA associations seemed to be driven largely by CMV exposure.

Library preparation used the immunoSEQ multiplex PCR assay. A mixture of 60 forward primers for TCR Vbeta segments and 13 reverse primers for TCR Jbeta segments was used in the multiplex PCR. A multiplex PCR assay on genomic DNA amplified the CDR3 region of rearranged TCR beta genes. On the Illumina HiSeq System, the amplified TCR beta libraries were sequenced as 87-base-pair reads. Concerning the study's data processing: A later analysis tallied roughly 80 million unique TCR beta chains across the roughly 610 repertoires, and approximately 12 million of those chains were shared by two or more donors. Raw reads were error-corrected and collapsed into unique sequences by a nearest-neighbor algorithm in which closely related sequences were merged to remove PCR and sequencing errors. To assign V, D and J gene segments, CDR3 sequences were aligned to IMGT reference sequences. For a sequence to be retained, a match of at least six nucleotides was required to both a V gene segment and a J gene segment. Rearrangements were called productive when the CDR3 lacked stop codons and stayed in frame with V and J; all others were non-productive. CDR3 was defined by IMGT convention, running from the second conserved V-encoded cysteine to the conserved J-encoded phenylalanine. In an earlier analysis of just under 600 of the donors, sequences lacking an unambiguous match to a single V gene segment were excluded. An earlier analysis of about 600 of the donors called V segments functional above 56.7% productive rearrangements and segregating when the between-donor standard deviation exceeded 5%. A statistical classification framework was built to diagnose cytomegalovirus status from the catalog of TCR beta chain sequences. In a later analysis, V and J genes were assigned by comparing TCR nucleotide sequences against IMGT/GENE-DB human TR gene sequences. Using the TCRdist pipeline, a later analysis assigned CDR3 sequences along with most-parsimonious VDJ recombination scenarios. In a later analysis, every TCR beta chain was defined by the combination of its CDR3 amino acid sequence and its V-gene family, and reads without a unique V-gene family were dropped. As a way to deal with suspected cross-contamination and a sequencing artifact, a later analysis dropped 640 or so nucleotide sequences that were highly shared and had low generation probability. For each public chain, a later analysis derived a clonal expansion index from normalized ranks of inferred template counts within each repertoire. A later analysis computed generation probabilities with a VDJ recombination model fitted to out-of-frame rearrangements, and checked the results against IGoR. In a later analysis, hypergeometric tests were used to score TCR-TCR, TCR-HLA and TCR-CMV co-occurrence, with a repertoire-size bias correction applied to TCR pairs. In a later analysis, false discovery rates were estimated by permuting HLA or CMV assignments 20 times. In a later analysis, co-occurring TCRs were grouped using DBSCAN, and TCRdist sequence similarity was added for clustering within HLA-allele-positive subsets. Repertoires with fewer than 30,000 or more than 120,000 public chains were left out of co-occurrence clustering, as were a handful of repertoires with anomalous nucleotide sharing. Drawn from immuneACCESS, this table holds only the in-frame rearrangements with V and J called that TCRdb kept. Clones are partly lost; checked studies trace under half to an unresolved V gene and leave the rest unexplained. That table is the source of V, J and clone size, and D and trimming were worked out from the DNA. The table for this sample lists 150,000 to 200,000 clones; 70% to 90% of them were counted only once. Approximately 1.7% of the sample comes from the top ten.

The cohort comprised fewer than 700 healthy bone marrow donors. At the time of sampling, all cohort members were nominally healthy, though unrecorded immune exposures were likely present. The donor was CMV seronegative and was included in the group of 352 seronegative cohort members. Each donor provided a peripheral blood sample, and peripheral blood mononuclear cells were used for TCR beta sequencing. The Qiagen DNeasy Blood Extraction Kit was used to extract genomic DNA from the blood cell samples. Including the terminal cysteine and phenylalanine, the CDR3 comprises 15 residues. This entry keeps only the CDR3 DNA: 45 bases, framed from base 1. CDR1 and CDR2, per the germline V gene, are MNHEY and SVGAGI. V trim: 4 bases; J trim: 2 bases; unmatched bases: 8. On this clone itself: Its antigen is unknown. The record has no base qualities; no much larger clone is one base away.

The V gene is TRBV6-5 and the J gene is TRBJ2-7; the junction holds 7 bases that match TRBD2. This TCR was sampled from a woman in her late teens or twenties in good health and CMV-seronegative. The sample taken for sequencing was PBMCs. The CDR3 region has the sequence CASSLMSGTAYEQYF. The DNA is TGTGCCAGCAGTTTGATGAGCGGGACGGCCTACGAGCAGTACTTC.